The present T cell receptor (beta chain) was sequenced within a study of blood T cells in healthy people across ages. Overall study: With template switching, about one barcoded beta molecule was captured per two T cells. Study-level findings and limits: Age advanced and TCR beta diversity per million T cells fell, roughly linearly. Unsorted PBMCs prevented conclusive naive versus antigen-experienced comparison.

PCR was performed a second time for about 7 to 11 cycles using a sample-barcoded 5' primer and a J-beta primer mix. With 12 random nucleotides, a template-switch adaptor tagged each individual cDNA molecule. TCRdb reanalysed the 5' RACE reads using MiXCR and keeps one entry per CDR3 protein. This repertoire shows 1.5 million to 2 million distinct CDR3 sequences, 28% found once; its top ten account for roughly 8%. Comment on this clonotype: No antigen is known for it. At one end, the junction sequence differs from germline, possibly due to a read error.

The source is a woman younger than 45 in good health. The sample taken for sequencing was blood.

CDR3 in DNA: TGTGCCAGCAGTTACTCATCCGGTTATGGCCACACCTTC. Translation: CASSYSSGYGHTF. V is TRBV6-5 and J is TRBJ1-2; D remains ambiguous. Germline lookup yields CDR1 MNHEY and CDR2 SVGAGI. CDR3 length: 13 amino acids.